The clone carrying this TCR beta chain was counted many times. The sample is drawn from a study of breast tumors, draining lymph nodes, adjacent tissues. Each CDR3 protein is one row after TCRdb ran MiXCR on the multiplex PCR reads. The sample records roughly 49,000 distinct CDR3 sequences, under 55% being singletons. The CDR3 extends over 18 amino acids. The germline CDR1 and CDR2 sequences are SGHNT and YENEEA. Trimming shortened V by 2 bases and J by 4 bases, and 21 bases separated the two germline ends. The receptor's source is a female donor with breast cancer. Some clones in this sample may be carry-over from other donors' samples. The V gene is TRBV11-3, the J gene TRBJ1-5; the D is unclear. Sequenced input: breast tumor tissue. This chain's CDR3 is CASSLRHFAVRPNQPQHF. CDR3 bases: TGTGCCAGCAGCTTAAGACACTTCGCGGTCCGACCTAATCAGCCCCAGCATTTT.